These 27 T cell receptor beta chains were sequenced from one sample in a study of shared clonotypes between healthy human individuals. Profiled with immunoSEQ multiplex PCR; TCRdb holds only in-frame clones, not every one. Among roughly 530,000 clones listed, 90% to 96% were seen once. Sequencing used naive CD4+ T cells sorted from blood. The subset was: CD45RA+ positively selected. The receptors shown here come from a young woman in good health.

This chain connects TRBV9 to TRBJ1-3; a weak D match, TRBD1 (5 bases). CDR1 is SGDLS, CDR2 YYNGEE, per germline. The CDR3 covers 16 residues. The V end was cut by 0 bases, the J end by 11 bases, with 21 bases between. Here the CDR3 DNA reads TGTGCCAGCAGCGTAGCTCTAGGTCAGGGAGGGGCACCCATATATTTT. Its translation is CASSVALGQGGAPIYF.

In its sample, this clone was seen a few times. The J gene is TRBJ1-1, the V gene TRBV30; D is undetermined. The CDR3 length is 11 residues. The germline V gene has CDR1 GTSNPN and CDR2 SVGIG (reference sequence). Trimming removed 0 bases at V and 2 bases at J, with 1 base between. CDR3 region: CAWSVNTEAFF. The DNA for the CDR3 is TGTGCCTGGAGTGTTAACACTGAAGCTTTCTTT. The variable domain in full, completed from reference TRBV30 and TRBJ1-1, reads SQTIHQWPATLVQPVGSPLSLECTVEGTSNPNLYWYRQAAGRGLQLLFYSVGIGQISSEVPQNLSASRPQDRQFILSSKKLLLSDSGFYLCAWSVNTEAFFGQGTRLTVV.

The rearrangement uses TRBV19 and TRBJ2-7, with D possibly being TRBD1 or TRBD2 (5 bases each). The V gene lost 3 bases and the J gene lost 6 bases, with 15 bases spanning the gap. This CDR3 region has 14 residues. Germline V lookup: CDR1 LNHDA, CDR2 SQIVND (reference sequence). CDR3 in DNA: TGTGCCAGTAGTATCCGGCACGCGAGGGGCGAGCAGTACTTC. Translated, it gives CASSIRHARGEQYF.

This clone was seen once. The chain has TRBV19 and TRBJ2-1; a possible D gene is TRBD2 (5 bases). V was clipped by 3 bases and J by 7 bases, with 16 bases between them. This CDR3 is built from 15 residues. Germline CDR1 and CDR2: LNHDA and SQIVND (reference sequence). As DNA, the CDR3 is TGTGCCAGTAGTATTCGTGATATTTCGGGGAATGAGCAGTTCTTC. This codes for CASSIRDISGNEQFF.

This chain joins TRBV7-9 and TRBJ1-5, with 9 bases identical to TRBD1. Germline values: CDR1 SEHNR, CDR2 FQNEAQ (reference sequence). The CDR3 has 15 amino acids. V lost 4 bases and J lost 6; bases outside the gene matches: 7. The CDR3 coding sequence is TGTGCCAGCAGCTCAACAGGGGGCGTAAGTCAGCCCCAGCATTTT. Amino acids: CASSSTGGVSQPQHF.

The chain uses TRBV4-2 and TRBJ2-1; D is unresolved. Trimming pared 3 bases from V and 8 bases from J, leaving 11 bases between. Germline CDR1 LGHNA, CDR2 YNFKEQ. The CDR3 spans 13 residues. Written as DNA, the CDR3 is TGTGCCAGCAGCCACGTGGGAAGGCATGAGCAGTTCTTC. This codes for CASSHVGRHEQFF.

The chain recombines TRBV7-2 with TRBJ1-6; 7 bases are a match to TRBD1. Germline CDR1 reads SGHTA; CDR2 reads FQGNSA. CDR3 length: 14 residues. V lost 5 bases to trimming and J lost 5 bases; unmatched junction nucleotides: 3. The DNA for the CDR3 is TGTGCCAGCAGCCCGGGGACAGATAATTCACCCCTCCACTTT. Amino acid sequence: CASSPGTDNSPLHF.

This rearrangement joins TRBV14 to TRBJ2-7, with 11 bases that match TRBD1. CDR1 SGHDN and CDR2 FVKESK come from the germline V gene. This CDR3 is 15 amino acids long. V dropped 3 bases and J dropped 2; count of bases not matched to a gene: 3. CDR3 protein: CASSHPGQGAYEQYF. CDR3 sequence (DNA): TGTGCCAGCAGCCACCCGGGACAGGGGGCCTACGAGCAGTACTTC. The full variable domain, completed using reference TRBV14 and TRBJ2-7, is EAGVTQFPSHSVIEKGQTVTLRCDPISGHDNLYWYRRVMGKEIKFLLHFVKESKQDESGMPNNRFLAERTGGTYSTLKVQPAELEDSGVYFCASSHPGQGAYEQYFGPGTRLTVT.

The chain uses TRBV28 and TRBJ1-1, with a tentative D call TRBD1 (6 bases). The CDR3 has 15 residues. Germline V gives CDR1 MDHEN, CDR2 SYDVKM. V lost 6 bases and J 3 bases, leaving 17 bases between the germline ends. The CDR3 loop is CASRPHGGADTEAFF. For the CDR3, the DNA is TGTGCCAGCAGGCCACACGGGGGCGCGGACACTGAAGCTTTCTTT.

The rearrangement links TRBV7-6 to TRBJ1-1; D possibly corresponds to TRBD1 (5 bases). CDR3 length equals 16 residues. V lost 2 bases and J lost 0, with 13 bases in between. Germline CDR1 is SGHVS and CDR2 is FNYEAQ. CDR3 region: CASSLYSAGLNTEAFF. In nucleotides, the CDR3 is TGTGCCAGCAGCTTATATAGTGCAGGGCTGAACACTGAAGCTTTCTTT.

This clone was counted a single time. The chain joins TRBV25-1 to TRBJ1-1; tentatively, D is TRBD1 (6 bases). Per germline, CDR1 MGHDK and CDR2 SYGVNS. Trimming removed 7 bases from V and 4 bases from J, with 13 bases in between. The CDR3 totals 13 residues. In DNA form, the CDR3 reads TGTGCCAGCATCTCAGGGGAATCCACTGAAGCTTTCTTT. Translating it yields CASISGESTEAFF.

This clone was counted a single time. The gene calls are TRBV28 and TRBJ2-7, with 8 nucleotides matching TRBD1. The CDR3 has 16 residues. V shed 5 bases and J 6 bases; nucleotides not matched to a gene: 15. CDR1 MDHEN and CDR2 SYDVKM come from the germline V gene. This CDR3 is CASSTPGTGGFGEQYF. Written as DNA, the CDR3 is TGTGCCAGCAGTACCCCGGGGACAGGAGGGTTCGGCGAGCAGTACTTC.

The chain's CDR3 is CASSVGRGTRGDTQYF. CDR3 nucleotides: TGTGCCAGCAGCGTAGGGAGAGGGACTAGAGGGGATACGCAGTATTTT. The J gene is TRBJ2-3, the V gene TRBV9; 8 bases fit TRBD2. The ends lost 0 bases at V and 6 bases at J; junction bases unmatched: 9. This CDR3 has 16 amino acids. From germline, CDR1 is SGDLS and CDR2 YYNGEE.

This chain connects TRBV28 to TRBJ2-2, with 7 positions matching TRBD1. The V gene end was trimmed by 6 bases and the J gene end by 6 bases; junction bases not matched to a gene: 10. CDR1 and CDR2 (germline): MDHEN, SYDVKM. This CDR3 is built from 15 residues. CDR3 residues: CASSPWTGVAGELFF. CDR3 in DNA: TGTGCCAGCAGCCCGTGGACAGGAGTAGCCGGGGAGCTGTTTTTT.

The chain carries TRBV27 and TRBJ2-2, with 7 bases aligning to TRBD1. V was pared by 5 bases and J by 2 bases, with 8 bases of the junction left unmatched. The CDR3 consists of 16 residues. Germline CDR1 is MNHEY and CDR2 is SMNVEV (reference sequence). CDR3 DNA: TGTGCCAGCAGTCGTACCGGGACAGTCAACACCGGGGAGCTGTTTTTT. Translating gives CASSRTGTVNTGELFF.

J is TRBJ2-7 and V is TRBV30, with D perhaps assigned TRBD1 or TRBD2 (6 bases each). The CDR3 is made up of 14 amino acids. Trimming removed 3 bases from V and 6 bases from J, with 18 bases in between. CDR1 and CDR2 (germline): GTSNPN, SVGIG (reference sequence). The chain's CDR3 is CAWRIGGGLSEQYF. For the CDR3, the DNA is TGTGCCTGGAGGATCGGAGGGGGGTTGAGCGAGCAGTACTTC.

The CDR3 loop is CASSRAGQGLHEQFF. Here the CDR3 DNA reads TGTGCCAGCAGTCGAGCGGGACAGGGGTTGCATGAGCAGTTCTTC. The gene calls are TRBV6-6 and TRBJ2-1, with 10 bases lining up with TRBD1. This CDR3 region has 15 residues. The germline V gene has CDR1 MNHNY and CDR2 SVGAGI (reference sequence). The J segment lost 8 bases and the V segment lost 5 bases, leaving 9 bases of the junction unmatched.

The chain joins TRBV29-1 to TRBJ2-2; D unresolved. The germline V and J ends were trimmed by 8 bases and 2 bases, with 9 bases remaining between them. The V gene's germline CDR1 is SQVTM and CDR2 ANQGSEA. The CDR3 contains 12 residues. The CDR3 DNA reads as TGCAGCACTGGGGATAACACCGGGGAGCTGTTTTTT. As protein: CSTGDNTGELFF.

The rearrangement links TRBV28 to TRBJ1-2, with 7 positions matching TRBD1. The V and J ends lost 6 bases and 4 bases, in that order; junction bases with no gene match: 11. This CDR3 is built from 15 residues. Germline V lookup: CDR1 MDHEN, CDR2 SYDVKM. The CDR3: CASRLTQTGTYGYTF. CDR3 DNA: TGTGCCAGCAGATTGACGCAGACAGGGACCTATGGCTACACCTTC.

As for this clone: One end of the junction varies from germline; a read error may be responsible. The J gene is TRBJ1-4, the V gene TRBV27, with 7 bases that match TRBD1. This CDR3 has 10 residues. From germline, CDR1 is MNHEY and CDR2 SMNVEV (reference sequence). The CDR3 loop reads CHAGGEKLFF. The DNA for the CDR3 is TGCCACGCAGGGGGGGAAAAACTGTTTTTT.

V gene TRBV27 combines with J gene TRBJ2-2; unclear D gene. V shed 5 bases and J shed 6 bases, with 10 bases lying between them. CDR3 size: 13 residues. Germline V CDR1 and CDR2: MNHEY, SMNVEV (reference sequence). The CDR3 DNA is TGTGCCAGCAGTATCGGGTCGCCCGGGGAGCTGTTTTTT. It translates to CASSIGSPGELFF.

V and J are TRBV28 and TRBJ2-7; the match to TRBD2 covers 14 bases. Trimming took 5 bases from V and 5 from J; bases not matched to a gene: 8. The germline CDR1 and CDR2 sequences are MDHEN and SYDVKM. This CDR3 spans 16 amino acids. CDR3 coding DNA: TGTGCCAGCAGTGCTCCGGGACTAGCGGGAGTGGACGAGCAGTACTTC. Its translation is CASSAPGLAGVDEQYF.

The CDR3 spells CASSRTENTGELFF. The CDR3, as DNA: TGCGCCAGCAGCCGGACAGAGAACACCGGGGAGCTGTTTTTT. This sequence joins TRBV4-1 and TRBJ2-2; TRBD1 is a possible D gene (6 bases). Germline V gene lookup returns CDR1 MGHRA and CDR2 YSYEKL. The CDR3 has 14 residues. V was pared by 4 bases and J by 1 base, with 7 bases between.

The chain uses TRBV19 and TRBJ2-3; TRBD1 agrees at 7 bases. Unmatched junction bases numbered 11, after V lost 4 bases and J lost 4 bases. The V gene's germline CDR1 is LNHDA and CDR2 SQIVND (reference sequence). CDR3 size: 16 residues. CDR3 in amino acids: CASSTLQGFPADTQYF. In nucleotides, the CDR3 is TGTGCCAGTAGTACCCTACAGGGGTTCCCCGCAGATACGCAGTATTTT.

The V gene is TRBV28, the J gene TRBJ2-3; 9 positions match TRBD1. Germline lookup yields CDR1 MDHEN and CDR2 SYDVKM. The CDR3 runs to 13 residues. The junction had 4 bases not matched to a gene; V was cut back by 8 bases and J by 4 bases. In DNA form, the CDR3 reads TGTGCCAGCGGGACAGGGAACCCAGATACGCAGTATTTT. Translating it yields CASGTGNPDTQYF.

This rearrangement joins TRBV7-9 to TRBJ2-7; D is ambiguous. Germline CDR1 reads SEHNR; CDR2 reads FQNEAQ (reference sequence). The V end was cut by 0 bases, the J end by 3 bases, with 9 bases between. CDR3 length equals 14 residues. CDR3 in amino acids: CASSLAPENYEQYF. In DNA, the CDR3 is TGTGCCAGCAGCTTAGCGCCCGAGAACTACGAGCAGTACTTC.

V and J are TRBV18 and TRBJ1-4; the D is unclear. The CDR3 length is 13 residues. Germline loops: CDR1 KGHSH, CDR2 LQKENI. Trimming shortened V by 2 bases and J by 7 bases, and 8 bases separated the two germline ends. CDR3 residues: CASSPGLSEKLFF. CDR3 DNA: TGTGCCAGCTCACCAGGGCTGAGTGAAAAACTGTTTTTT. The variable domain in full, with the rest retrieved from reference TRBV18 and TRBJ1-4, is NAGVMQNPRHLVRRRGQEARLRCSPMKGHSHVYWYRQLPEEGLKFMVYLQKENIIDESGMPKERFSAEFPKEGPSILRIQQVVRGDSAAYFCASSPGLSEKLFFGSGTQLSVL.